The 12 T cell receptor beta chains reported below all come from one sample, sequenced in a study of cytotoxic CD8 clonotypes in ibrutinib-treated CLL. Repertoires were generated with immunoSEQ multiplex PCR, while TCRdb's copy carries only in-frame clones and drops some. Here the sample spans tens of thousands of clones, around 68% being singletons. The sequenced sample was PBMCs, obtained after 12 months of ibrutinib treatment. The receptor source for this set is a human donor with chronic lymphocytic leukemia.

The rearrangement joins TRBV11-3 to TRBJ2-3, with D tentatively TRBD1 or TRBD2 (6 bases each). The V gene's germline CDR1 is SGHNT and CDR2 YENEEA. Trimming removed 3 bases at V and 2 bases at J, with 15 bases between. CDR3 length equals 16 residues. The DNA of the CDR3 is TGTGCCAGCAGCTTGGGGGGCGGGGCCCTCACAGATACGCAGTATTTT. It yields the protein CASSLGGGALTDTQYF.

The chain couples TRBV5-4 to TRBJ2-6; tentative D call: TRBD1 (5 bases). Germline V gene lookup returns CDR1 SGHNT and CDR2 YYREEE (reference sequence). The CDR3 length is 15 residues. V lost 1 base and J 0 bases, leaving 5 bases between the germline ends. This chain's CDR3 is CASSLRGSGANVLTF. DNA of the CDR3: TGTGCCAGCAGCTTGAGGGGCTCTGGGGCCAACGTCCTGACTTTC.

This chain links TRBV19 with TRBJ2-7, with TRBD1 as a possible D gene (7 bases). The germline CDR1 and CDR2 sequences are LNHDA and SQIVND (reference sequence). The CDR3 is 16 residues long. Between the trimmed V and J ends, which lost 8 bases and 3 bases, there was a span of 23 bases. Here the CDR3 DNA reads TGTGCCAGTTCATACCGCGGCGGCAGGGGGGTCTACGAGCAGTACTTC. It encodes CASSYRGGRGVYEQYF.

J is TRBJ2-5 and V is TRBV18; D is ambiguous. Per germline, CDR1 KGHSH and CDR2 LQKENI. The CDR3 totals 15 residues. V shed 3 bases and J shed 1 base, with 12 bases lying between them. The CDR3 loop reads CASSPAAGPQETQYF. The CDR3 DNA is TGTGCCAGCTCACCTGCCGCTGGGCCCCAAGAGACCCAGTACTTC.

V gene TRBV23-1 combines with J gene TRBJ2-2, with a tentative D call TRBD2 (7 bases). TRBV23-1 belongs to the ORF category, with a function that is uncertain. The CDR3 loop spans 19 amino acids. Trimming removed 0 bases at V and 0 bases at J, with 17 bases between. CDR3 loop: CASSQSEVAGAPNTGELFF. Written as DNA, the CDR3 is TGCGCCAGCAGTCAATCGGAGGTCGCGGGGGCCCCGAACACCGGGGAGCTGTTTTTT.

The V call is TRBV5-1, the J call TRBJ2-7; D assignment may be TRBD1 or TRBD2 (5 bases each). The CDR3 has 12 amino acids. Germline CDR1 and CDR2: SGHRS and YFSETQ. V shed 7 bases and J shed 3 bases, with 11 bases lying between them. CDR3 amino acids: CASRDVDYEQYF. Here the CDR3 DNA reads TGCGCCAGCCGGGACGTAGACTACGAGCAGTACTTC.

The chain recombines TRBV5-6 with TRBJ1-4; a weak D match, TRBD1 (6 bases). Germline V gene sequence: CDR1 SGHDT, CDR2 YYEEEE. V lost 4 bases to trimming and J lost 8 bases, with 18 bases between them. The CDR3 has 15 amino acids. Written as DNA, the CDR3 is TGTGCCAGCAGCGGTATCAGGGGCTCGGGGGAAAAACTGTTTTTT. This codes for CASSGIRGSGEKLFF.

The chain's CDR3 is CASSLTPQPVGYTF. The CDR3 bases are TGTGCCAGCAGCTTAACCCCCCAGCCGGTTGGCTACACCTTC. This sequence joins TRBV11-2 and TRBJ1-2; D unresolved. The CDR3 loop spans 14 amino acids. The V end was cut by 2 bases, the J end by 7 bases, with 14 bases between. From germline, CDR1 is SGHAT and CDR2 FQNNGV.

This clone has only a few counts. V is TRBV28 and J is TRBJ1-5; the match to TRBD1 covers 7 bases. This CDR3 has 13 amino acids. V shed 7 bases, J shed 7 bases, and the junction held 7 bases outside the gene matches. Germline V gives CDR1 MDHEN, CDR2 SYDVKM. The CDR3 DNA is TGTGCCAGCAAGACAGGGTTTAGGCAGCCCCAGCATTTT. This translates into CASKTGFRQPQHF.

The chain carries TRBV6-6 and TRBJ2-7; the match to TRBD2 covers 11 bases. The germline V gene encodes CDR1 MNHNY and CDR2 SVGAGI (reference sequence). CDR3 length: 14 amino acids. The V segment lost 6 bases and the J segment 3 bases; nucleotides outside the gene matches: 4. For the CDR3, the DNA is TGTGCCAGCAGGCGACTAGCGGGGAGCTACGAGCAGTACTTC. Its protein product is CASRRLAGSYEQYF.

The V call is TRBV7-8, the J call TRBJ1-2; 7 bases are a match to TRBD1. Germline CDR1 is SGHVS and CDR2 is FQNEAQ. The V and J ends lost 6 bases and 8 bases, in that order; junction bases with no gene match: 12. The CDR3 extends over 14 amino acids. This chain's CDR3 is CASRGTGAARGYTF. The CDR3 bases are TGTGCCAGCAGGGGAACAGGGGCAGCGAGGGGCTACACCTTC.

V and J are TRBV5-5 and TRBJ2-7; D gene unclear. The CDR3 has 14 amino acids. Deletions cut 5 bases from V and 2 bases from J, with 14 bases between. Germline V gene data show CDR1 as SGHKS and CDR2 as YYEKEE (reference sequence). The DNA for the CDR3 is TGTGCCAGCAGATCCGACCCTAACACCTACGAGCAGTACTTC. This encodes CASRSDPNTYEQYF.